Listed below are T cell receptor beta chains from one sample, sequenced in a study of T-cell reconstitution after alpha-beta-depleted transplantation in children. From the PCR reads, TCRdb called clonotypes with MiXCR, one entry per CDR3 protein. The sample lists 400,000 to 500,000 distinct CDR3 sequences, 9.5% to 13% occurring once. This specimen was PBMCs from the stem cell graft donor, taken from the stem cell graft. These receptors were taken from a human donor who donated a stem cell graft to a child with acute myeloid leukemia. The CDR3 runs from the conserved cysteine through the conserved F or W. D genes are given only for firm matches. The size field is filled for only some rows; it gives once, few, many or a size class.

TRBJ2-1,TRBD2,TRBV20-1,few,TGCAGTGCTAGAGAGACGCGGGGGTCCTACAATGAGCAGTTCTTC,CSARETRGSYNEQFF
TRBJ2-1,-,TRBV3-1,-,TGTGCCAGCAGCCAGCGAAGGCCCCGAGGGGATGAGCAGTTCTTC,CASSQRRPRGDEQFF
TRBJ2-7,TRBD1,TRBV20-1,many,TGCAGTGCTAAGACAGGGCTTACCTACGAGCAGTACTTC,CSAKTGLTYEQYF
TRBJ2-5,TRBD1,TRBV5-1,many,TGCGCCAGCAGCGTGGACAGGGCGAGAGAGACCCAGTACTTC,CASSVDRARETQYF
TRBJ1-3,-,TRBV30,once,TGTGCCTGGGACAGTAACTCTGGAAACACCATATATTTT,CAWDSNSGNTIYF
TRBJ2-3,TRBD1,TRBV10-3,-,TGTGCCATCGGAAGACAGGGGGATACGCAGTATTTT,CAIGRQGDTQYF
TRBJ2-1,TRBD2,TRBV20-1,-,TGCAGTGCTAGACCACTAGCGGGATCATACAATGAGCAGTTCTTC,CSARPLAGSYNEQFF
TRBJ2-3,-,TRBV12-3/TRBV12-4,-,TGTGCCAGCAACCCGGAGGCAGGGGCCCCGCCAGATACGCAGTATTTT,CASNPEAGAPPDTQYF
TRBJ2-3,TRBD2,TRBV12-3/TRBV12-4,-,TGTGCCAGCACTTGGACTAGCGGGAGCACAGATACGCAGTATTTT,CASTWTSGSTDTQYF
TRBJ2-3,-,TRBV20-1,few,TGCAGTGCTAGCCCAGGCCGAAAAGGCGATACGCAGTATTTT,CSASPGRKGDTQYF
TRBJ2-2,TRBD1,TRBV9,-,TGTGCCAGCAGCGCAATACAGGGGGCCGGGGAGCTGTTTTTT,CASSAIQGAGELFF
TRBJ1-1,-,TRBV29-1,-,TGCAGCGTAGGGACACAAATGAACACTGAAGCTTTCTTT,CSVGTQMNTEAFF
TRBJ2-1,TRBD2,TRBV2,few,TGTGCCAGCACCCCCGGACTAGCGGGGGACAATGAGCAGTTCTTC,CASTPGLAGDNEQFF
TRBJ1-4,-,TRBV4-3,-,TGCGCCAGCAGCAAGGGGGGGGGAGTTGGTGAAAAACTGTTTTTT,CASSKGGGVGEKLFF
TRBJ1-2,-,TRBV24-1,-,TGTGCCACCAGTGAAGCACTATGGCGGGGTACTAACTATGGCTACACCTTC,CATSEALWRGTNYGYTF
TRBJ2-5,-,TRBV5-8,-,TGTGCCAGCAGCCCGCAGGGTAGGACACAAGAGACCCAGTACTTC,CASSPQGRTQETQYF
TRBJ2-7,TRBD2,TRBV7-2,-,TGTGCCAGCAGCGTGAGCGGGAGCTACGAGCAGTACTTC,CASSVSGSYEQYF
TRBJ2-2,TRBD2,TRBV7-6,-,TGTGCCAGCAGCTTAGGGAGCGGGAGATTCACCGGGGAGCTGTTTTTT,CASSLGSGRFTGELFF
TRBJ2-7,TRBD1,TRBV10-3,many,TGTGCCATCTCTTGGCAGGGGGCCTACGAGCAGTACTTC,CAISWQGAYEQYF
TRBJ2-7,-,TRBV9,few,TGTGCCAGCAGCGTAGGAGGGACCCCCTACGAGCAGTACTTC,CASSVGGTPYEQYF
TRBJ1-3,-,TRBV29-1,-,TGCAGCGTCCCTGGGGTGGCGGTCTACACCATATATTTT,CSVPGVAVYTIYF
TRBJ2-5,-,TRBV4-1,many,TGCGCCAGCAGCCAAGAGGCAGGGTGGGGGACCCAGTACTTC,CASSQEAGWGTQYF
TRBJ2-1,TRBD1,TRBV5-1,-,TGCGCCAGCAGGATAGACAGGGCATACTACAATGAGCAGTTCTTC,CASRIDRAYYNEQFF
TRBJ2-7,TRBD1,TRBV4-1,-,TGCGCCAGCAGCCAGCAACCTTCCGGGACAGACTACGAGCAGTACTTC,CASSQQPSGTDYEQYF
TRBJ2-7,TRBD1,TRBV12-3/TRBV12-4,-,TGTGCCAGCATTCATAGCGTCGGACAGGACGAGCAGTACTTC,CASIHSVGQDEQYF
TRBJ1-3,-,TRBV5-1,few,TGCGCCAGCAGCTTGGCGGGATCTGGAAACACCATATATTTT,CASSLAGSGNTIYF
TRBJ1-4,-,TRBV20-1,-,TGCAGTGCTAGAGAAGGCACTACGGAAAAACTGTTTTTT,CSAREGTTEKLFF
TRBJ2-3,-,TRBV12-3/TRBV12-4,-,TGTGCCAGCAATCCACCTGGGTACACAGATACGCAGTATTTT,CASNPPGYTDTQYF
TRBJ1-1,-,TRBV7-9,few,TGTGCCAGCAGTCAGTCTGAGACTGAAGCTTTCTTT,CASSQSETEAFF
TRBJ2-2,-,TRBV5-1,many,TGCGCCAGCAGCTTGTGGGACATGAACACCGGGGAGCTGTTTTTT,CASSLWDMNTGELFF